The rows below give T cell receptor beta chains drawn from one sample of a study of pediatric ulcerative colitis. Sequencing used immunoSEQ multiplex PCR; TCRdb keeps in-frame clones, though not all of them. Seen here are 30,000 to 40,000 clones, roughly 70% observed once, and the top ten hold roughly 8.6%. Sequenced: gut tissue. All receptors derive from a boy between 10 and 17 years old with severe ulcerative colitis. Each CDR3 is given with its conserved first and last residue. The order of the fields is J gene, CDR3 length, V gene, D gene, clone size, CDR3 DNA, CDR3 protein. A D gene is named only where the DNA matches it firmly. Clone size is given for some rows only: seen once, a few or many times, or a class if the clone is expanded.

J gene: TRBJ2-7
CDR3 length: 13
V gene: TRBV6-6
D gene: TRBD1
clone size: NA
CDR3 DNA: TGTGCCAGCAGTTACCCAGGGGGCTACGAGCAGTACTTC
CDR3 protein: CASSYPGGYEQYF

J gene: TRBJ2-7
CDR3 length: 15
V gene: TRBV18
D gene: NA
clone size: NA
CDR3 DNA: TGTGCCAGCTCACTGGGTAGTGGGTTTGCCTACGAGCAGTACTTC
CDR3 protein: CASSLGSGFAYEQYF

J gene: TRBJ1-1
CDR3 length: 14
V gene: TRBV7-9
D gene: NA
clone size: NA
CDR3 DNA: TGTGCCAGCAGCTTAGACGGGGGGAACACTGAAGCTTTCTTT
CDR3 protein: CASSLDGGNTEAFF

J gene: TRBJ2-1
CDR3 length: 12
V gene: TRBV30
D gene: NA
clone size: NA
CDR3 DNA: TGTGCCTGGAGTGTTTTGGGCAATGAGCAGTTCTTC
CDR3 protein: CAWSVLGNEQFF

J gene: TRBJ1-5
CDR3 length: 15
V gene: TRBV9
D gene: NA
clone size: once
CDR3 DNA: TGTGCCAGCAGCGGGAGGCGACAGGGCAATCAGCCCCAGCATTTT
CDR3 protein: CASSGRRQGNQPQHF

J gene: TRBJ2-7
CDR3 length: 14
V gene: TRBV5-4
D gene: TRBD1
clone size: NA
CDR3 DNA: TGTGCCAGCAGCCCGGGACAGGGGACTACGGGGCAGTACTTC
CDR3 protein: CASSPGQGTTGQYF

J gene: TRBJ1-1
CDR3 length: 16
V gene: TRBV30
D gene: NA
clone size: NA
CDR3 DNA: TGTGCCTGGAGCAATCCCGCGGGTGGGCTGAACACTGAAGCTTTCTTT
CDR3 protein: CAWSNPAGGLNTEAFF

J gene: TRBJ2-2
CDR3 length: 13
V gene: TRBV30
D gene: NA
clone size: once
CDR3 DNA: TGTGCCTGGAGTACCAGGAGTGCCGGGGAGCTGTTTTTT
CDR3 protein: CAWSTRSAGELFF

J gene: TRBJ2-7
CDR3 length: 14
V gene: TRBV7-9
D gene: TRBD2
clone size: NA
CDR3 DNA: TGTGCCAGCAGCTTTATGGGACTAACCTACGAGCAGTACTTC
CDR3 protein: CASSFMGLTYEQYF

J gene: TRBJ2-3
CDR3 length: 16
V gene: TRBV9
D gene: NA
clone size: NA
CDR3 DNA: TGTGCCAGCAGCGTAGGCCTCCTAGAGGCAGTTCATACGCAGTATTTT
CDR3 protein: CASSVGLLEAVHTQYF

J gene: TRBJ1-2
CDR3 length: 13
V gene: TRBV28
D gene: NA
clone size: NA
CDR3 DNA: TGTGCCAGCAGTTCCCTTTCAAACTATGGCTACACCTTC
CDR3 protein: CASSSLSNYGYTF

J gene: TRBJ2-1
CDR3 length: 12
V gene: TRBV6-5
D gene: TRBD1
clone size: NA
CDR3 DNA: TGTGCCAGCAGAAAAACAGGGGGGGAGCAGTTCTTC
CDR3 protein: CASRKTGGEQFF

J gene: TRBJ2-5
CDR3 length: 15
V gene: TRBV11-3
D gene: TRBD2
clone size: NA
CDR3 DNA: TGTGCCAGCAGCTTGGGGAGGGGCCTAAGTGAGACCCAGTACTTC
CDR3 protein: CASSLGRGLSETQYF

J gene: TRBJ2-3
CDR3 length: 14
V gene: TRBV5-6
D gene: NA
clone size: NA
CDR3 DNA: TGTGCCAGCAGCCAGGTAGTGGGGGGAGATACGCAGTATTTT
CDR3 protein: CASSQVVGGDTQYF

J gene: TRBJ2-2
CDR3 length: 14
V gene: TRBV5-5
D gene: NA
clone size: NA
CDR3 DNA: TGTGCCAGCAGCTTCGTACTGAACACCGGGGAGCTGTTTTTT
CDR3 protein: CASSFVLNTGELFF

J gene: TRBJ2-3
CDR3 length: 15
V gene: TRBV6-5
D gene: NA
clone size: NA
CDR3 DNA: TGTGCCAGCAGTTACTCGGGTTACCGCACAGATACGCAGTATTTT
CDR3 protein: CASSYSGYRTDTQYF

J gene: TRBJ1-2
CDR3 length: 14
V gene: TRBV5-5
D gene: NA
clone size: NA
CDR3 DNA: TGTGCCAGCAGCTTGGCCAGGTTGCCCTATGGCTACACCTTC
CDR3 protein: CASSLARLPYGYTF

J gene: TRBJ2-7
CDR3 length: 16
V gene: TRBV5-6
D gene: TRBD1
clone size: NA
CDR3 DNA: TGTGCCAGCAGCTTTAGGGGGCCCGTGAGCTCCTACGAGCAGTACTTC
CDR3 protein: CASSFRGPVSSYEQYF

J gene: TRBJ1-6
CDR3 length: 14
V gene: TRBV7-9
D gene: NA
clone size: NA
CDR3 DNA: TGTGCCAGCAGCTTAGACAGCCTTAATTCACCCCTCCACTTT
CDR3 protein: CASSLDSLNSPLHF

J gene: TRBJ1-1
CDR3 length: 15
V gene: TRBV21-1
D gene: NA
clone size: NA
CDR3 DNA: TGTGCCAGCAGCAAAGAGGCGGGGTTGAACACTGAAGCTTTCTTT
CDR3 protein: CASSKEAGLNTEAFF

J gene: TRBJ1-6
CDR3 length: 11
V gene: TRBV6-1
D gene: NA
clone size: NA
CDR3 DNA: TGTGCCAGCAGTGAAACAGCCTCCCTCCACTTT
CDR3 protein: CASSETASLHF

J gene: TRBJ2-7
CDR3 length: 15
V gene: TRBV28
D gene: NA
clone size: NA
CDR3 DNA: TGTGCCAGCAGTTTGTGGGACGCCCAATCCTACGAGCAGTACTTC
CDR3 protein: CASSLWDAQSYEQYF

J gene: TRBJ2-1
CDR3 length: 15
V gene: TRBV7-2
D gene: TRBD2
clone size: once
CDR3 DNA: TGTGCCAGCAGCCCCTTAGTGGGGGGGATTGGTGAGCAGTTCTTC
CDR3 protein: CASSPLVGGIGEQFF

J gene: TRBJ2-7
CDR3 length: 16
V gene: TRBV5-1
D gene: TRBD1
clone size: NA
CDR3 DNA: TGCGCCAGCAGCTTGTACGGGACAGGGGTGTCGGACGAGCAGTACTTC
CDR3 protein: CASSLYGTGVSDEQYF

J gene: TRBJ2-1
CDR3 length: 12
V gene: TRBV5-1
D gene: NA
clone size: NA
CDR3 DNA: TGCGCCAGCAGCCCAGGGACGGTCGAGCAGTTCTTC
CDR3 protein: CASSPGTVEQFF